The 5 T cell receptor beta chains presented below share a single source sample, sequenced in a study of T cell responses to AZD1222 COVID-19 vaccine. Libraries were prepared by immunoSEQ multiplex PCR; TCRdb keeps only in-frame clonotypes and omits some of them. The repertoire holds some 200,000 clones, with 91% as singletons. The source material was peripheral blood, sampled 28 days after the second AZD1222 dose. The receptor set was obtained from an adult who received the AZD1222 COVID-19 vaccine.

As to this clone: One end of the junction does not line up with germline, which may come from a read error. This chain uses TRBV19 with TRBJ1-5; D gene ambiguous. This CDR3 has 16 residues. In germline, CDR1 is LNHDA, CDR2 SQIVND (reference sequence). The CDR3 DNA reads TGTGCCAGTAGTCTAGACAACAGCCGGGGCAATCAGCCCCAGCATTTT. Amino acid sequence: CASSLDNSRGNQPQHF.

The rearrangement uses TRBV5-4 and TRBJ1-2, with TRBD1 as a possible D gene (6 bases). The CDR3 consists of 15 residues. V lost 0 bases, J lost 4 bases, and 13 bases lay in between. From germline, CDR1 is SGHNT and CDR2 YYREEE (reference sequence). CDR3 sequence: CASSLEQGAIYGYTF. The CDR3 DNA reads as TGTGCCAGCAGCTTGGAACAGGGCGCAATCTATGGCTACACCTTC.

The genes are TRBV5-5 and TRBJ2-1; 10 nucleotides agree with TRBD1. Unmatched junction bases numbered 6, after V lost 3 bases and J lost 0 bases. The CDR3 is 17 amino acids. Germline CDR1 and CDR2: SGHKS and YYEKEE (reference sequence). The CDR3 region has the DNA TGTGCCAGCAGCTGGAGGGACAGGGGAAGCTCCTACAATGAGCAGTTCTTC. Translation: CASSWRDRGSSYNEQFF.

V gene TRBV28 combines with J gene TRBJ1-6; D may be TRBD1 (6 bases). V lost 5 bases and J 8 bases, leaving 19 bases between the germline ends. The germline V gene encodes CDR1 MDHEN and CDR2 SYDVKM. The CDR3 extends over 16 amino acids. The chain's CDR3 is CASSPPGGGLDSPLHF. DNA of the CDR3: TGTGCCAGCAGTCCCCCGGGGGGCGGTTTGGATTCACCCCTCCACTTT.

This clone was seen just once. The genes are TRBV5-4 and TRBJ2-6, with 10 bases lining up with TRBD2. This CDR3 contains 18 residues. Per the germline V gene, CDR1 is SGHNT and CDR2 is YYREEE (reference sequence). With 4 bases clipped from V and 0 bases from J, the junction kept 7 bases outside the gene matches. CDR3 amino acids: CASSAGTSAFSGANVLTF. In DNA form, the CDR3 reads TGTGCCAGCAGCGCCGGGACTAGCGCCTTCTCTGGGGCCAACGTCCTGACTTTC.